The rows below give T cell receptor beta chains drawn from one sample of a study of blood T cell repertoires in COVID-19. Only in-frame clones appear in the TCRdb table, and some are missing; sequencing was by immunoSEQ multiplex PCR. The repertoire consists of about 250,000 clones, with more than 60% occurring once and the leading ten covering 4% to 4.5%. The material sequenced was peripheral blood. Receptor source: a woman aged 40 to 55 with active or convalescent COVID-19. Both conserved end residues are part of each CDR3. The order of the fields is clone size, D gene, J gene, V gene, CDR3 DNA, CDR3 protein. A D gene is named only where the DNA matches it firmly. A clone size is listed for some rows: how often the clone was seen (once, few, many), or a class if it is expanded.

>.|TRBD1|TRBJ2-1|TRBV30
TGTGCCTGGAACACCGGGACAGGCGGGGATCAGTTCTTC
CAWNTGTGGDQFF
>few|.|TRBJ1-1|TRBV6-4
TGTGCCAGCAGTGATAGTACCTCAAAAGCTTTCTTT
CASSDSTSKAFF
>.|.|TRBJ1-4|TRBV6-6
TGTGCCAGCAGTCGATCGAGGGGGGAAAAACTGTTTTTT
CASSRSRGEKLFF
>few|TRBD1|TRBJ1-2|TRBV2
TGTGCCAGCAGTGGACAGGGGGCGGACTATGGCTACACCTTC
CASSGQGADYGYTF
>.|.|TRBJ1-3|TRBV9
TGTGCCAGCAGCGTAGCGAGAGGGGGCTCTGGAAACACCATATATTTT
CASSVARGGSGNTIYF
>.|TRBD1|TRBJ2-4|TRBV28
TGTGCCAGCAGGTTTAAAGGACAGGGGTTCCCCAAAAACATTCAGTACTTC
CASRFKGQGFPKNIQYF
>few|TRBD1|TRBJ1-6|TRBV19
TGTGCCAGTAGTCCCCGAGAGGGGGCGAATAATTCACCCCTCCACTTT
CASSPREGANNSPLHF
>.|TRBD2|TRBJ2-2|TRBV3-1/TRBV3-2
TGTGCCAGCAGCCACACGACTAGCGGGGGGGCCGGCGGCGGGGAGCTGTTTTTT
CASSHTTSGGAGGGELFF
>.|.|TRBJ1-2|TRBV11-2
TGTGCCAGCAGCCCACAGGGTGGCTATGGCTACACCTTC
CASSPQGGYGYTF
>few|.|TRBJ2-2|TRBV5-6
TGTGCCAGCGCTCCCGGGGCCGGGGAGCTGTTTTTT
CASAPGAGELFF
>many|TRBD1|TRBJ1-2|TRBV25-1
TGTGCCAGCAGTGGGGACAGGGGCTACTGGGGCTACACCTTC
CASSGDRGYWGYTF
>.|.|TRBJ2-7|TRBV6-5
TGTGCCAGCAGTCTTCCACAGGATTCCTACGAGCAGTACTTC
CASSLPQDSYEQYF
>.|.|TRBJ1-1|TRBV3-1/TRBV3-2
TGTGCCAGCAGCCAAGATCTTTGGGGCCTCAACACTGAAGCTTTCTTT
CASSQDLWGLNTEAFF
>.|TRBD1|TRBJ1-1|TRBV19
TGTGCCAGTAGGACGACAGGGGGCGCGAGGACTGAAGCTTTCTTT
CASRTTGGARTEAFF
>.|TRBD1|TRBJ2-3|TRBV7-2
TGTGCCAGCAGCTTAGCCCAGACAGGGGGTTTTAGCACAGATACGCAGTATTTT
CASSLAQTGGFSTDTQYF
>.|TRBD1|TRBJ2-1|TRBV4-2
TGTGCCAGCAGCGCCCAGACAGGGTACAATGAGCAGTTCTTC
CASSAQTGYNEQFF
>.|.|TRBJ1-1|TRBV20-1
TGCAGTGCTATTGAACAGGGACCTGAAGCTTTCTTT
CSAIEQGPEAFF
>.|.|TRBJ1-1|TRBV6-1
TGTGCCAGCAGTGAAGGTCGGGCTTTCTTT
CASSEGRAFF
>.|TRBD2|TRBJ2-5|TRBV11-2
TGTGCCAGCAGCTTCCGGCTAGCGGGGGAACAAGAGACCCAGTACTTC
CASSFRLAGEQETQYF
>.|.|TRBJ1-1|TRBV5-1
TGCGCCAGCAGCACCACCCTGGGGGCGGCGACTGAAGCTTTCTTT
CASSTTLGAATEAFF
>.|TRBD1|TRBJ2-7|TRBV5-6
TGTGCCAGCAGCCCGATCCCGGGACAGGTCTCCTACGAGCAGTACTTC
CASSPIPGQVSYEQYF
>.|.|TRBJ2-2|TRBV7-2
TGTGCCAGCAGCTTAGGGGCCTGGTCCGGGGAGCTGTTTTTT
CASSLGAWSGELFF
>.|TRBD1|TRBJ1-3|TRBV7-9
TGTGCCAGCAGCTTAGGACAGGGCTCTGGAAACACCATATATTTT
CASSLGQGSGNTIYF
>.|.|TRBJ1-3|TRBV3-1/TRBV3-2
TGTGCCAGCAGTCACAGGGAAAACACCATATATTTT
CASSHRENTIYF
>few|.|TRBJ1-5|TRBV6-1
TGTGCCAGCAGTGACCCCGATCAGCCCCAGCATTTT
CASSDPDQPQHF
>.|TRBD2|TRBJ2-1|TRBV2
TGTGCCAGCAGCAGCGGGTCTAGCGGGGGTTATGAGCAGTTCTTC
CASSSGSSGGYEQFF
>once|.|TRBJ2-5|TRBV10-3
TGTGCCATCAGTGCCCCGACAGGTCAGCAAGAGACCCAGTACTTC
CAISAPTGQQETQYF
>.|TRBD1|TRBJ1-2|TRBV2
TGTGCCAGCACCAGGACAGGGGAACGTGGCTACACCTTC
CASTRTGERGYTF
>.|.|TRBJ1-2|TRBV30
TGTGCCTGGGTACGAGGAGGGACTGCGAACTATGGCTACACCTTC
CAWVRGGTANYGYTF
>.|.|TRBJ1-3|TRBV30
TGTGCCTGGAGGTTTTTCGAGTTTGGAAACACCATATATTTT
CAWRFFEFGNTIYF
>.|TRBD1|TRBJ1-2|TRBV11-2
TGTGCCAGCAGCACGCTGACAGGGTTCTATGGCTACACCTTC
CASSTLTGFYGYTF
>few|.|TRBJ1-6|TRBV5-6
TGTGCCAGCAGCTTGCTGGGGGGGAATTCACCCCTCCACTTT
CASSLLGGNSPLHF
>.|.|TRBJ1-6|TRBV9
TGTGCCAGCAGCCCGCGCCCACAGCAGGATTCACCCCTCCACTTT
CASSPRPQQDSPLHF
>.|.|TRBJ2-7|TRBV6-5
TGTGCCAGCAGGACAGGCACTCTAGAGCAGTACTTC
CASRTGTLEQYF
>.|TRBD2|TRBJ2-1|TRBV3-1/TRBV3-2
TGTGCCAGCAGCCCGCCGGGGAGGGCCTACAATGAGCAGTTCTTC
CASSPPGRAYNEQFF
>.|TRBD1|TRBJ1-1|TRBV28
TGTGCCAGTAGACAGGGGGAAGCTTTCTTT
CASRQGEAFF
>.|TRBD1|TRBJ1-4|TRBV7-9
TGTGCCAGCAGCTTAGGCCGGGACAGAAGAAATGAAAAACTGTTTTTT
CASSLGRDRRNEKLFF
>.|.|TRBJ2-3|TRBV5-5
TGTGCCAGCAGCCGAAGGGCGGAGGCAGATACGCAGTATTTT
CASSRRAEADTQYF
>.|TRBD1|TRBJ2-5|TRBV6-1
TGTGCCAGCAGTGCCAGGGGACAGGGGACAAAAGAGACCCAGTACTTC
CASSARGQGTKETQYF
>.|TRBD1|TRBJ2-1|TRBV2
TGTGCCAGCAGCCGTTCCGGACAGGGTATAGGGAATGAGCAGTTCTTC
CASSRSGQGIGNEQFF
>few|TRBD2|TRBJ2-1|TRBV5-4
TGTGCCAGCAGCTTCTCGGGGGGCTCCTACAATGAGCAGTTCTTC
CASSFSGGSYNEQFF